The rows below give T cell receptor beta chains drawn from one sample of a study of breast tumors, draining lymph nodes, adjacent tissues. MiXCR, run by TCRdb on the multiplex PCR reads, gives a single entry per CDR3 protein. The sample shows roughly 20,000 distinct CDR3 sequences, roughly 40% of them seen only once. The sample comprised breast tumor tissue. These receptors originate from a female donor with breast cancer. Some clones in this sample may be carry-over from other donors' samples. The CDR3 runs from the conserved cysteine through the conserved F or W. A D gene is named only where the DNA matches it firmly. Where a row states a size, it is once, few, many or the class of an expanded clone; other rows omit it.

.	TRBV29-1	.	TRBJ1-6	CSVGEGNNSPLHF	TGCAGCGTTGGTGAGGGAAATAATTCACCCCTCCACTTT
medium-sized	TRBV7-2	.	TRBJ2-3	CASSSSTASTDTQYF	TGTGCCAGCAGCTCGTCTACAGCTAGCACAGATACGCAGTATTTT
.	TRBV19	.	TRBJ2-7	CASSPKGGGLSSYEQYF	TGTGCCAGTAGTCCCAAGGGGGGGGGACTTTCAAGCTACGAGCAGTACTTC
.	TRBV19	.	TRBJ1-2	CASSIPELDPFGGYTF	TGTGCCAGTAGTATTCCGGAACTGGACCCCTTCGGTGGCTACACCTTC
many	TRBV5-1	.	TRBJ2-1	CASSFGSMEPQFF	TGCGCCAGCAGCTTCGGTAGTATGGAGCCCCAGTTCTTC
.	TRBV7-2	.	TRBJ1-5	CASSLRTALKNQPQHF	TGTGCCAGCAGCCTCAGGACAGCACTTAAAAATCAGCCCCAGCATTTT
medium-sized	TRBV15	.	TRBJ2-5	CATSRVGGETQYF	TGTGCCACCAGCAGAGTGGGGGGTGAGACCCAGTACTTC
once	TRBV25-1	TRBD1	TRBJ2-3	CASSDLGTGGSDTQYF	TGTGCCAGCAGTGATCTAGGGACAGGGGGCTCTGATACGCAGTATTTT
.	TRBV15	.	TRBJ2-1	CATSRDYPRDTQFNEQFF	TGTGCCACCAGCAGAGATTACCCGAGGGACACTCAGTTCAATGAGCAGTTCTTC
once	TRBV24-1	.	TRBJ2-1	CASTGRGGNEQFF	TGTGCTTCCACAGGCAGGGGTGGAAATGAGCAGTTCTTC
few	TRBV19	TRBD1	TRBJ1-5	CASSIGGTGGYQPQHF	TGTGCCAGTAGTATAGGGGGGACAGGGGGATATCAGCCCCAGCATTTT
many	TRBV9	.	TRBJ2-3	CASSSPPGYEARLTQYF	TGTGCCAGCAGCTCTCCCCCGGGGTACGAAGCTCGTCTAACGCAGTATTTT
many	TRBV29-1	.	TRBJ1-2	CSADSGVQWGYTF	TGCAGCGCTGACTCCGGAGTGCAGTGGGGCTACACCTTC
.	TRBV4-2	TRBD2	TRBJ2-1	CASSQDPSGSSYNEQFF	TGTGCCAGCAGCCAAGATCCCAGCGGGAGCTCCTACAATGAGCAGTTCTTC
many	TRBV7-8	TRBD2	TRBJ2-1	CASSLVAGGRDEQFF	TGTGCCAGCAGCTTAGTGGCGGGAGGGCGCGATGAGCAGTTCTTC
.	TRBV3-1	.	TRBJ1-2	CASSQDERRGYGYTF	TGTGCCAGCAGCCAGGACGAGCGGAGAGGCTATGGCTACACCTTC
many	TRBV12-5	.	TRBJ1-5	CASGIRNQPQHF	TGTGCTAGTGGTATCAGAAATCAGCCCCAGCATTTT
many	TRBV29-1	.	TRBJ2-1	CSAWTSSYNEQFF	TGCAGCGCTTGGACGAGCTCCTACAATGAGCAGTTCTTC
many	TRBV2	TRBD2	TRBJ2-5	CASSKHTSGGPRQRWGETQYF	TGTGCCAGCAGTAAGCATACTAGCGGGGGACCGCGCCAAAGGTGGGGAGAGACCCAGTACTTC
many	TRBV19	.	TRBJ1-2	CASSINGFNYGYTF	TGTGCCAGTAGTATAAACGGGTTTAACTATGGCTACACCTTC
many	TRBV7-9	TRBD1	TRBJ1-5	CASSRQGSNQPQHF	TGTGCCAGCAGCCGACAGGGAAGCAATCAGCCCCAGCATTTT
.	TRBV2	.	TRBJ1-1	CASRETGNTEAFF	TGTGCCAGCAGGGAGACAGGGAACACTGAAGCTTTCTTT
.	TRBV10-3	.	TRBJ1-2	CAIRARVDGYTF	TGTGCCATCAGGGCTCGGGTGGATGGCTACACCTTC
medium-sized	TRBV5-1	TRBD2	TRBJ2-1	CASKSSTSGGGTYNEQFF	TGCGCCAGCAAGTCATCTACCAGCGGCGGGGGTACTTACAATGAGCAGTTCTTC
.	TRBV19	TRBD1	TRBJ2-7	CASSMRDSSNSYEQYF	TGTGCCAGTAGTATGAGGGACAGCTCCAACTCCTACGAGCAGTACTTC
.	TRBV10-2	.	TRBJ2-7	CASSERGLISSYEQYF	TGCGCCAGCAGTGAGAGGGGACTCATAAGCTCCTACGAGCAGTACTTC
.	TRBV10-3	.	TRBJ2-5	CASRSSWGYQETQYF	TGTGCCAGCAGATCCTCCTGGGGGTACCAAGAGACCCAGTACTTC
many	TRBV20-1	.	TRBJ2-7	CSAINLEQSNYEQYF	TGCAGTGCTATAAATTTAGAACAGTCCAATTACGAGCAGTACTTC
many	TRBV20-1	.	TRBJ2-2	CSARDPGAGDTGELFF	TGCAGTGCTAGAGACCCGGGGGCGGGAGACACCGGGGAGCTGTTTTTT
.	TRBV24-1	.	TRBJ2-2	CASGPNTGELFF	TGTGCCTCCGGGCCTAACACCGGGGAGCTGTTTTTT
many	TRBV20-1	TRBD1	TRBJ1-2	CSAPRGQGRSVGYTF	TGCAGTGCCCCGAGGGGGCAGGGTAGGTCTGTTGGCTACACCTTC
many	TRBV7-8	.	TRBJ2-1	CASSPGVGRGVRDEQFF	TGTGCCAGCAGCCCAGGGGTGGGCAGGGGAGTTAGGGATGAGCAGTTCTTC
many	TRBV19	TRBD1	TRBJ2-7	CASSMPRQGSSYEQYF	TGTGCCAGTAGTATGCCACGACAGGGTAGCTCCTACGAGCAGTACTTC
.	TRBV9	TRBD2	TRBJ2-7	CASSEQSGGTSEQYF	TGTGCCAGCAGCGAACAAAGCGGGGGGACTAGCGAGCAGTACTTC
many	TRBV12-3/TRBV12-4	.	TRBJ1-5	CASSFWPVKPQHF	TGTGCCAGCAGTTTTTGGCCGGTCAAGCCCCAGCATTTT
many	TRBV20-1	.	TRBJ1-2	CSASKGTGSGYTF	TGCAGTGCTAGTAAGGGAACGGGGAGTGGCTACACCTTC
many	TRBV30	TRBD1	TRBJ1-6	CAWGRKGARSYNSPLHF	TGTGCCTGGGGGCGAAAGGGGGCGCGCTCCTATAATTCACCCCTCCACTTT
many	TRBV12-3/TRBV12-4	TRBD2	TRBJ2-7	CASSPSGSSAYEQYF	TGTGCCAGCAGTCCGAGCGGGAGCTCTGCCTACGAGCAGTACTTC
.	TRBV5-1	TRBD2	TRBJ2-1	CASSYGLAGGVNNEQFF	TGCGCCAGCAGCTACGGACTAGCGGGAGGGGTCAACAATGAGCAGTTCTTC
many	TRBV12-3/TRBV12-4	.	TRBJ2-2	CAARLSGRTGELFF	TGTGCAGCCAGACTCTCGGGGAGGACCGGGGAGCTGTTTTTT
.	TRBV20-1	TRBD1	TRBJ1-3	CSARDSDRGGNTIYF	TGCAGTGCTAGAGACTCGGACAGGGGAGGAAACACCATATATTTT